This T cell receptor beta chain emerged from a study of shared clonotypes between healthy human individuals. Study outcomes and limitations: Enrolling few donors narrowed the genetic and exposure-history diversity that was represented.

The study separated CD4+ cells into CD45RA+ naive and CD45RA-negative memory subsets. This CDR3 region has 14 residues. Germline V gene data show CDR1 as SGDLS and CDR2 as YYNGEE. Trimming pared 0 bases from V and 4 bases from J, leaving 8 bases between. Repertoires were generated with immunoSEQ multiplex PCR, while TCRdb's copy carries only in-frame clones and drops some. Found here are over a million clones, approximately 98.5% of them singletons; the top ten hold about 0.34%. As concerns this clone: The antigen is unknown. Other DNA sequences in the same sample also yield this CDR3.

Sequencing was carried out using naive CD4+ T cells sorted from blood. Described subset: CD45RA+ positively selected. V gene TRBV9 combines with J gene TRBJ2-1, with D perhaps given as TRBD1 or TRBD2 (5 bases each). The receptor was isolated from a man aged 25-40 years in good health. CDR3 protein: CASSVVGAYNEQFF. CDR3 in DNA: TGTGCCAGCAGCGTAGTCGGGGCATACAATGAGCAGTTCTTC.